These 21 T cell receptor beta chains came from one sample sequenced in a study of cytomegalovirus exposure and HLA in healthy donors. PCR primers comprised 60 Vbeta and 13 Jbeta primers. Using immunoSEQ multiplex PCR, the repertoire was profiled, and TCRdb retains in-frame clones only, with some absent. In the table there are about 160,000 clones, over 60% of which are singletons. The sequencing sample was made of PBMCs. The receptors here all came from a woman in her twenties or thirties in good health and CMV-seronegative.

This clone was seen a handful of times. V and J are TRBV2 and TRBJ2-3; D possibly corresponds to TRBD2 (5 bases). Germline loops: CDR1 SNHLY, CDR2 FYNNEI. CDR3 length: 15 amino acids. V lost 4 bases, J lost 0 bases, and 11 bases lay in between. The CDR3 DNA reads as TGTGCCAGCAGTGTACGAGCGGCGAGCACAGATACGCAGTATTTT. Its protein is CASSVRAASTDTQYF. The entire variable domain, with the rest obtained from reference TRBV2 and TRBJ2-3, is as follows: EPEVTQTPSHQVTQMGQEVILRCVPISNHLYFYWYRQILGQKVEFLVSFYNNEISEKSEIFDDQFSVERPDGSNFTLKIRSTKLEDSAMYFCASSVRAASTDTQYFGPGTRLTVL.

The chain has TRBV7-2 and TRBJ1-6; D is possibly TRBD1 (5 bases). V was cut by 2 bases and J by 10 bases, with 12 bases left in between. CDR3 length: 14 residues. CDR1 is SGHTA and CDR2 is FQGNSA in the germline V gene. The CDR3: CASSLWGVGSPLHF. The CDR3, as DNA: TGTGCCAGCAGCTTATGGGGGGTTGGCTCACCCCTCCACTTT. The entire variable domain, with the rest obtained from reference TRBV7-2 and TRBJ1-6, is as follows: GAGVSQSPSNKVTEKGKDVELRCDPISGHTALYWYRQSLGQGLEFLIYFQGNSAPDKSGLPSDRFSAERTGGSVSTLTIQRTQQEDSAVYLCASSLWGVGSPLHFGNGTRLTVT.

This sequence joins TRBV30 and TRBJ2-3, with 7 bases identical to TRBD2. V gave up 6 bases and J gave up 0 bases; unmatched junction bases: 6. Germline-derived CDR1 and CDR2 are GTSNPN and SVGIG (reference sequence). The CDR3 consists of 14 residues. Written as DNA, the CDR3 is TGTGCCTGCCAGGGAGCGGGAAGCACAGATACGCAGTATTTT. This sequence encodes CACQGAGSTDTQYF.

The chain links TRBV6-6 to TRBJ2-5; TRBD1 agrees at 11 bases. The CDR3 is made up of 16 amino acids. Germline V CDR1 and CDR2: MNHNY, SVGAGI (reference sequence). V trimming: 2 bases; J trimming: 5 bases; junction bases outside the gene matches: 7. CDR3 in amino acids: CASSYVGTGGMETQYF. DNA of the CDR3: TGTGCCAGCAGTTACGTTGGGACAGGGGGAATGGAGACCCAGTACTTC.

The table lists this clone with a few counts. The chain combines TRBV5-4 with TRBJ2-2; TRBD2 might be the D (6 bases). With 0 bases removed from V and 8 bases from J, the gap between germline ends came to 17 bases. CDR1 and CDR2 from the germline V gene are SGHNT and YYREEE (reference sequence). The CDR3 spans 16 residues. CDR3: CASSLANGRGSGELFF. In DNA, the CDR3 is TGTGCCAGCAGCTTGGCCAACGGGAGAGGGTCGGGGGAGCTGTTTTTT.

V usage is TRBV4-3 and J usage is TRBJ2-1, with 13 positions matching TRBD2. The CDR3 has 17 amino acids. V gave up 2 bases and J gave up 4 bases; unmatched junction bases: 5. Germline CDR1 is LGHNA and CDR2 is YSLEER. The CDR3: CASSQLALAGGYNEQFF. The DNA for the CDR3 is TGCGCCAGCAGCCAACTTGCACTAGCGGGAGGGTACAATGAGCAGTTCTTC.

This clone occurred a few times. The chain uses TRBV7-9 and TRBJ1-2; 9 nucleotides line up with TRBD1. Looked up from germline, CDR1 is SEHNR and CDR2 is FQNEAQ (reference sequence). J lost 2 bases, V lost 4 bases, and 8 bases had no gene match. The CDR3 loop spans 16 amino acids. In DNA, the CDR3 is TGTGCCAGCAGCTACTACAGGGGGCAAGGGAACTATGGCTACACCTTC. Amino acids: CASSYYRGQGNYGYTF.

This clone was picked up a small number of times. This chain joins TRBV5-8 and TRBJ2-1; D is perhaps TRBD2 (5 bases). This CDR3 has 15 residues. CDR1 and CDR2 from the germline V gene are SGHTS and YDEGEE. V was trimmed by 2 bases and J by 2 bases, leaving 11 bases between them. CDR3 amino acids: CASSFSANPYNEQFF. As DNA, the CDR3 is TGTGCCAGCAGCTTTAGCGCGAACCCCTACAATGAGCAGTTCTTC.

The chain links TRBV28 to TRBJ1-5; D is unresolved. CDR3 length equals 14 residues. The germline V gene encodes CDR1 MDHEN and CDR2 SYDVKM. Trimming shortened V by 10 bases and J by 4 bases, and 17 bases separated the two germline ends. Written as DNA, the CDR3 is TGTGCCACCGAGGAGGGAGTGGCAAATCAGCCCCAGCATTTT. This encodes CATEEGVANQPQHF.

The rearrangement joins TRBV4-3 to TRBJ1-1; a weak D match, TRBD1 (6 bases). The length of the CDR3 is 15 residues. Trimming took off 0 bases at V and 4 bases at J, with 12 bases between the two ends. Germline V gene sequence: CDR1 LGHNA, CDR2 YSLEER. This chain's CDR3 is CASSQDWGRGTEAFF. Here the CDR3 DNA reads TGCGCCAGCAGCCAAGATTGGGGGCGCGGCACTGAAGCTTTCTTT.

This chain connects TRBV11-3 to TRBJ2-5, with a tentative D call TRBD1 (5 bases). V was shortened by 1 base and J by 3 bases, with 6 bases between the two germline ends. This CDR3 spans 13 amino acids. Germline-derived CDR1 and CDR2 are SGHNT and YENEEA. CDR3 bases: TGTGCCAGCAGCTTAGGACAGAAAGAGACCCAGTACTTC. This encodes CASSLGQKETQYF.

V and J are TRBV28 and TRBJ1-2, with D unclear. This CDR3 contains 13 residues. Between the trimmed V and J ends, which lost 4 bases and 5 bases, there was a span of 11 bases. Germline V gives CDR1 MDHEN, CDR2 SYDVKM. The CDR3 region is CASSYGRLYGYTF. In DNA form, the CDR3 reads TGTGCCAGCAGTTACGGGCGACTATATGGCTACACCTTC.

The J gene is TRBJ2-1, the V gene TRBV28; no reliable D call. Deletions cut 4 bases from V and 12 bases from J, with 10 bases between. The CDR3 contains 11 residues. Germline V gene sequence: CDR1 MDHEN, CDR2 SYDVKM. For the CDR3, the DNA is TGTGCCAGCAGTTACAGTCGTGGGCAGTTCTTC. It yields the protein CASSYSRGQFF.

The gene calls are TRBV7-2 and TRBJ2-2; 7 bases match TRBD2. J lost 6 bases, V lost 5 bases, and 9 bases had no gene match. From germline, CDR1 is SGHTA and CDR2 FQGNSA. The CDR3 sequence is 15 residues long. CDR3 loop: CASSPGLGLPGELFF. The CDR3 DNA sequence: TGTGCCAGCAGCCCAGGACTAGGTTTACCCGGGGAGCTGTTTTTT.

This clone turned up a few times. The CDR3 loop is CASGWFLAGYNEQFF. The CDR3 coding sequence is TGTGCCAGCGGGTGGTTCCTAGCGGGATACAATGAGCAGTTCTTC. The rearrangement uses TRBV7-2 and TRBJ2-1; 9 bases agree with TRBD2. The ends lost 8 bases at V and 4 bases at J; junction bases unmatched: 9. Germline values: CDR1 SGHTA, CDR2 FQGNSA. This CDR3 is 15 amino acids long.

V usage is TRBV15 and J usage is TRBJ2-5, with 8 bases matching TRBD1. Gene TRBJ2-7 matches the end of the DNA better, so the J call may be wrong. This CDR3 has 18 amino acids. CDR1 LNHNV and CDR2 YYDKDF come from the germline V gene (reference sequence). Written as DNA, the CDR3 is TGTGCCACCAGCAGTCCCCTAAAGAAGGGACAGGTAACCTACGAGCAGTACTTC. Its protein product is CATSSPLKKGQVTYEQYF.

CDR3 residues: CASSLYSGWNEQFF. The DNA for the CDR3 is TGTGCCAGCAGTTTATATTCAGGGTGGAATGAGCAGTTCTTC. The chain employs TRBV27 and TRBJ2-1; TRBD1 is a possible D gene (5 bases). With 1 base removed from V and 7 bases from J, the gap between germline ends came to 11 bases. CDR1 MNHEY and CDR2 SMNVEV come from the germline V gene (reference sequence). The CDR3 has 14 amino acids.

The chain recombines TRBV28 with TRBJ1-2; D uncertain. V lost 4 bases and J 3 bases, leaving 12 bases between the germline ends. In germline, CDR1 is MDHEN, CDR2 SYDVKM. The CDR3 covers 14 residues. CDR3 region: CASSSRPGDYGYTF. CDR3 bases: TGTGCCAGCAGTTCTCGGCCGGGAGACTATGGCTACACCTTC.

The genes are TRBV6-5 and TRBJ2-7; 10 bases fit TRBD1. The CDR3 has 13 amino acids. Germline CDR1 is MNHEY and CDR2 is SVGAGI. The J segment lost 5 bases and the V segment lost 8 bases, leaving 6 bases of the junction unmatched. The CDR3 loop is CASGRDRGDEQYF. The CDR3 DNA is TGTGCCAGCGGCCGGGACAGGGGCGACGAGCAGTACTTC.

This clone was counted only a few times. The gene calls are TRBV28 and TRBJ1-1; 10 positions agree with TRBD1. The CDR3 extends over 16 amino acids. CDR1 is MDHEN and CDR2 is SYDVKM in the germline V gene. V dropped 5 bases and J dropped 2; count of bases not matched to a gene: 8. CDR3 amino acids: CASSTTTGGGNTEAFF. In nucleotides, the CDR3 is TGTGCCAGCAGTACCACGACAGGGGGCGGAAACACTGAAGCTTTCTTT.

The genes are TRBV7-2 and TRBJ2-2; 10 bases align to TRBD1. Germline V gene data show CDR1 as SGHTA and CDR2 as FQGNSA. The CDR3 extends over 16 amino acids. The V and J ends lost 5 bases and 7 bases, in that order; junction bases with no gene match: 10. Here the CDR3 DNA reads TGTGCCAGCAGCGACCCCGACAGGGGGCTGGACGGGGAGCTGTTTTTT. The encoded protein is CASSDPDRGLDGELFF.